In this sample, the clone carrying this TCR beta chain turned up a few times. What it binds is unknown. Each individual donor underwent a draw of 8.5 to 10 milliliters of peripheral blood. V was cut by 1 base and J by 3 bases, with 13 bases left in between. The V gene's germline CDR1 is SQVTM and CDR2 ANQGSEA. This CDR3 has 14 residues. This record belongs to a study of blood T cells in healthy people across ages. Overall study findings and caveats: Conclusively comparing naive with antigen-experienced cells was impossible with unsorted PBMCs.

A J-beta primer mix and a sample-barcoded 5' primer were used in a second PCR of roughly 6 to 11 cycles. TCRdb redid the calling of the 5' RACE reads with MiXCR, one entry per CDR3 protein. The sample carries over 1.5 million distinct CDR3 sequences, approximately 50% recorded once. The chain employs TRBV29-1 and TRBJ2-7, with D perhaps given as TRBD1 or TRBD2 (5 bases each). The sequenced sample consisted of blood. The TCR originated in a middle-aged woman in good health. CDR3 protein: CSVEAAERGYEQYF. CDR3 sequence (DNA): TGCAGCGTTGAAGCGGCAGAGAGGGGCTACGAGCAGTACTTC.